The rows below give T cell receptor beta chains drawn from one sample of a study of shared T cell receptors in the human thymus. The repertoire was sequenced with immunoSEQ multiplex PCR; TCRdb's copy has only in-frame clones and lacks some. The sample consists of 700,000 to 750,000 clones, roughly 85% of them appearing once. This sample was also put to use in a study of human thymus T cells.

Sequencing was carried out using thymocytes. These receptors came from a girl less than two years old with a congenital heart defect. Each CDR3 is given with its conserved first and last residue. A D gene is named only where the DNA matches it firmly. Where a row states a size, it is once, few, many or the class of an expanded clone; other rows omit it.

TRBD1	TRBV5-1	-	TRBJ1-4	TGCGCCAGCAGCTTCGGGACAGACGAGGAAAAACTGTTTTTT	CASSFGTDEEKLFF
TRBD2	TRBV11-2	once	TRBJ2-7	TGTGCCAGCAGGTCTAGCGGGGTCTCCTACGAGCAGTACTTC	CASRSSGVSYEQYF
-	TRBV5-6	-	TRBJ1-1	TGTGCCAGCAGCACCCCCAAGCCCAGGGACAAGAACACTGAAGCTTTCTTT	CASSTPKPRDKNTEAFF
-	TRBV29-1	-	TRBJ2-5	TGCAGCGTTGCTTACGCCTACCTTGCGCTAGGAGAGACCCAGTACTTC	CSVAYAYLALGETQYF
TRBD1	TRBV6-1	few	TRBJ1-1	TGTGCCATACAGGGGACTGAAGCTTTCTTT	CAIQGTEAFF
-	TRBV11-2	-	TRBJ1-2	TGTGCCAGCAGCCCACGGGGTAACTATGGCTACACCTTC	CASSPRGNYGYTF
TRBD1	TRBV5-1	few	TRBJ1-1	TGCGCCAGCAGCTTACGGGACAGGACGAACACTGAAGCTTTCTTT	CASSLRDRTNTEAFF
TRBD1	TRBV19	-	TRBJ2-3	TGTGCCAGTAGTATTATGTTGTGCAGGGTGACAGGGACCGAACTACCAACCACAGATACGCAGTATTTT	CASSIMLCRVTGTELPTTDTQYF
TRBD2	TRBV19	-	TRBJ2-1	TGTGCCAGTAGTATAGAGTCCACTAGCGGGGGCCCGGGGGTCTTC	CASSIESTSGGPGVF
-	TRBV9	-	TRBJ2-5	TGTGCCAGCAGCTTCGCTGGGGGCCCAGAGACCCAGTACTTC	CASSFAGGPETQYF
-	TRBV9	-	TRBJ1-2	TGTGCCAGCAGCGTAGGAAGACTAGGGGTCTATGGCTACACCTTC	CASSVGRLGVYGYTF
TRBD2	TRBV7-2	-	TRBJ2-5	TGTGCCAGCAGCCCCCGCCCCAGACTAGCGGGGGACCAAGAGACCCAGTACTTC	CASSPRPRLAGDQETQYF
-	TRBV27	-	TRBJ2-2	TGTGCCAGCAGTTTAAACGGACAGACGAACACCGGGGAGCTGTTTTTT	CASSLNGQTNTGELFF
-	TRBV19	-	TRBJ2-3	TGTGCCAGTAGTCTTAGTCCAGATACGCAGTATTTT	CASSLSPDTQYF
-	TRBV11-3	once	TRBJ2-3	TGTGCCAGCAGCTTTAGGGGCCAGGGTGGCTTCACAGATACGCAGTATTTT	CASSFRGQGGFTDTQYF
-	TRBV4-1	-	TRBJ1-1	TGCGCCAGCAGCCAAGATGGTGGACGCGTTGGACAGACGGCAAACACTGAAGCTTTCTTT	CASSQDGGRVGQTANTEAFF
TRBD1	TRBV28	-	TRBJ2-7	TGTGCCAGCAGTTTACCCCAAGGGGACAGGGGGAACTACGAGCAGTACTTC	CASSLPQGDRGNYEQYF
-	TRBV9	-	TRBJ1-2	TGTGCCAGCAGCGTAGGCGGTGGCTCTGATTATGGCTACACCTTC	CASSVGGGSDYGYTF
TRBD1	TRBV29-1	-	TRBJ1-1	TGCAGCGTTCCCTTCATACAGGGGGTAACTGAAGCTTTCTTT	CSVPFIQGVTEAFF
-	TRBV19	-	TRBJ1-2	TGTGCCAGTAGTATAGCTGCGGCTAACTATGGCTACACCTTC	CASSIAAANYGYTF
-	TRBV6-1	-	TRBJ2-5	TGTGCCAGCAATTCCCCCGGTGAAGAGACCCAGTACTTC	CASNSPGEETQYF
-	TRBV27	-	TRBJ1-2	TGTGCCAGCAGTCTCATAGGTAGCATACAGGGTATCTATGGCTACACCTTC	CASSLIGSIQGIYGYTF
TRBD1	TRBV5-5	-	TRBJ1-5	TGTGCCAGCAGCCAGGGGGATCAGCCCCAGCATTTT	CASSQGDQPQHF
TRBD2	TRBV6-6	-	TRBJ2-1	TGTGCCAGCAGTTCGAATCCGGGGGGGCTCTACAATGAGCAGTTCTTC	CASSSNPGGLYNEQFF
TRBD1	TRBV29-1	-	TRBJ2-7	TGCAGCGTTGACAAACCGGGACAGGGCTCCTACGAGCAGTACTTC	CSVDKPGQGSYEQYF
TRBD2	TRBV28	-	TRBJ2-1	TGTGCCAGCAGTTCTAGCGGGGGAGACAATGAGCAGTTCTTC	CASSSSGGDNEQFF
-	TRBV28	-	TRBJ1-2	TGTGCCAGCAGTCTCAAATCCCCTACGGGTAACTATGGCTACACCTTC	CASSLKSPTGNYGYTF
-	TRBV27	-	TRBJ1-2	TGTGCCAGCAGATCCTATCGGGGGGTCCCTATCTATGGCTACACCTTC	CASRSYRGVPIYGYTF
TRBD2	TRBV9	-	TRBJ2-7	TGTGCCAGCAGCGTAGGAGTTGGAGGCAGGGAGGGATACGAGCAGTACTTC	CASSVGVGGREGYEQYF
TRBD2	TRBV6-1	once	TRBJ2-3	TGTGCCAGCAGTGAAGCGGTTTTAGCGGGGACAGATACGCAGTATTTT	CASSEAVLAGTDTQYF
TRBD1	TRBV18	-	TRBJ1-1	TGTGCCAGCTCCCCCGACAGGGCTTCGTTACTGGGAGCTTTCTTT	CASSPDRASLLGAFF
TRBD2	TRBV27	-	TRBJ2-1	TGTGCCAGCAGTTTATCTGGCGGGGGGGTGGAGAATGAGCAGTTCTTC	CASSLSGGGVENEQFF
-	TRBV2	-	TRBJ1-1	TGTGCCAGCAGAGAGAGCACAGGGCTGGGTGAAGCTTTCTTT	CASRESTGLGEAFF
-	TRBV11-2	-	TRBJ2-1	TGTGCCAGCAGCTCCCGGGATATTAATGAGCAGTTCTTC	CASSSRDINEQFF
TRBD1	TRBV6-4	-	TRBJ1-1	TGTGCCAGCAGCTTGACAGGGTTGGCCACTGAAGCTTTCTTT	CASSLTGLATEAFF
TRBD2	TRBV5-4	-	TRBJ2-2	TGTGCCAGCAGCTTGGCCCCTAGCGGGGGGGCCGACACCGGGGAGCTGTTTTTT	CASSLAPSGGADTGELFF
-	TRBV12-2	few	TRBJ1-4	TGTGCAAGTCGCCGTCCCGGACAGGGAGGGAATGAAAAACTGTTTTTT	CASRRPGQGGNEKLFF
TRBD2	TRBV5-1	-	TRBJ2-3	TGCGCCAGCAGCTTGGGGTTGACTAGCGGGGGGAATGTAGATACGCAGTATTTT	CASSLGLTSGGNVDTQYF
TRBD1	TRBV27	-	TRBJ2-3	TGTGCCAGCAGCCAAGGGGCCGGGACAGGTATCTCGAGCACAGATACGCAGTATTTT	CASSQGAGTGISSTDTQYF
TRBD1	TRBV5-1	-	TRBJ2-7	TGCGCCAGCAGCTTGACACCTGACAGGGACCTAGATTACGAGCAGTACTTC	CASSLTPDRDLDYEQYF
-	TRBV10-3	-	TRBJ1-2	TGTGCCATCGTCGGGGGGCGTCTAGGGACCGGCTACACCTTC	CAIVGGRLGTGYTF
TRBD2	TRBV11-2	-	TRBJ2-5	TGTGCCAGCAGCTCCGGGGGGGAGCAAGAGACCCAGTACTTC	CASSSGGEQETQYF
-	TRBV12-5	-	TRBJ2-7	TGTGCTAGTGGTAACAGGTTTGGCGAGCAGTACTTC	CASGNRFGEQYF
-	TRBV29-1	-	TRBJ1-1	TGCAGCGTTATACAGGTATTGAACACTGAAGCTTTCTTT	CSVIQVLNTEAFF
TRBD1	TRBV19	-	TRBJ2-7	TGTGCCAGTAGTGCCAGGGACAGCACCTACGAGCAGTACTTC	CASSARDSTYEQYF
-	TRBV5-4	-	TRBJ1-6	TGTGCCAGCAGCCGACAGGTCGTCGGTTCACCCCTCCACTTT	CASSRQVVGSPLHF
TRBD2	TRBV18	-	TRBJ2-1	TGTGCCAGCTCACCTGGCCTAGCGGGGGGGCCAGGCTACAATGAGCAGTTCTTC	CASSPGLAGGPGYNEQFF
TRBD2	TRBV7-2	-	TRBJ2-1	TGTGCCAGCAGTTCTCGACTGACTAGCGGGGGGGCCGGGTTCTTC	CASSSRLTSGGAGFF
-	TRBV19	-	TRBJ1-1	TGTGCCAGTAGCCGCAGGGAGAACACTGAAGCTTTCTTT	CASSRRENTEAFF
TRBD1	TRBV14	-	TRBJ1-2	TGTGCCAGCAGCCGCGGACAGGGTGACTATGGCTACACCTTC	CASSRGQGDYGYTF
-	TRBV5-6	-	TRBJ2-7	TGTGCCAGCAGCTCGGTGGGGCCCCGGGCCCTCTACGAGCAGTACTTC	CASSSVGPRALYEQYF
-	TRBV19	-	TRBJ2-7	TGTGCCAGTAGGGCAGGGCATTGGGCAATCTACGAGCAGTACTTC	CASRAGHWAIYEQYF
TRBD2	TRBV28	-	TRBJ2-7	TGTGCCAGCACCGGCAGCGGGGGCTACTACGAGCAGTACTTC	CASTGSGGYYEQYF
TRBD1	TRBV18	-	TRBJ1-5	TGTGCCAGCTCACCAGGAGGACAGGGGGTGTATGTGGGCAATCAGCCCCAGCATTTT	CASSPGGQGVYVGNQPQHF
TRBD2	TRBV6-1	-	TRBJ2-3	TGTGCCAGCAGTGACCGACTCGACCTCCTCAAGCGGGGGGACACAGATACGCAGTATTTT	CASSDRLDLLKRGDTDTQYF
-	TRBV14	-	TRBJ2-7	TGTGCCAGCAGCTACAACTACGAGCAGTACTTC	CASSYNYEQYF
-	TRBV6-5	-	TRBJ1-2	TGTGCCAGCACTCGGGGGGCCCTATCCCCCTATGGCTACACCTTC	CASTRGALSPYGYTF
TRBD1	TRBV25-1	-	TRBJ1-2	TGTGCCAGCAGTAAACAGGGGGCCAATGACTATGGCTACACCTTC	CASSKQGANDYGYTF
-	TRBV4-3	-	TRBJ1-1	TGCGCCAGCAGCCAAGAGGGAGTCAGGAACACTGAAGCTTTCTTT	CASSQEGVRNTEAFF
-	TRBV7-9	-	TRBJ2-2	TGTGCCAGCAGCTCGACTGACCACGGGGAGCTGTTTTTT	CASSSTDHGELFF